Listed below are T cell receptor beta chains from one sample, sequenced in a study of T cells in Graves' hyperthyroidism and ophthalmopathy. TCRdb independently ran MiXCR on the multiplex PCR reads; one entry per CDR3 protein. The top ten clones hold under 35% of a sample with about 640,000 distinct CDR3 sequences, about 20% of them seen once. The sequenced sample was blood. The receptors were sampled from a young man with Graves' ophthalmopathy. CDR3s include the opening cysteine and the closing phenylalanine or tryptophan.

>TRBJ1-2|TRBV20-1
CSAKPEGWSYGYTF
>TRBJ2-7|TRBV4-3
CASSQERLREQYF
>TRBJ2-7|TRBV19
CASKDRQMPYEQYF
>TRBJ1-4|TRBV3-1
CASSQTTGIGGEKLFF
>TRBJ1-5|TRBV20-1
CSARDGFFQPQHF
>TRBJ1-2|TRBV20-1
CSVGTPYGYTF
>TRBJ2-4|TRBV30
CALGLAGYIQYF
>TRBJ2-3|TRBV18
CASLTGRADDTQYF
>TRBJ2-3|TRBV3-1
CASSQQAGGVDTQYF
>TRBJ2-7|TRBV6-5
CASSYSKGSGTGGTYEQYF
>TRBJ2-1|TRBV10-2
CARQGAANFNEQFF
>TRBJ1-1|TRBV20-1
CSAGESMNTEAFF
>TRBJ2-7|TRBV7-9
CASSLGAVEVEQYF
>TRBJ1-2|TRBV4-1
CASSQGTLRGYTF
>TRBJ1-1|TRBV3-1
CASSPRQSRTEAFF
>TRBJ2-7|TRBV6-1
CASSERREQYF
>TRBJ1-1|TRBV6-1
CASSEEGKNTGAFF
>TRBJ2-1|TRBV6-2/TRBV6-3
CASSSNVFSGSMEGDEQFF
>TRBJ2-2|TRBV10-3
CAISEQTGNTGELFF
>TRBJ1-2|TRBV6-1
CASEMEGTNYGYTF
>TRBJ2-1|TRBV28
CASSFVETSGTYNEQFF
>TRBJ1-6|TRBV12-3/TRBV12-4
CASSLRENSPLHF
>TRBJ2-1|TRBV6-1
CASNPRRESVGYNEQFF
>TRBJ2-5|TRBV12-3/TRBV12-4
CASWAGVQETQYF